The T cell receptor beta chain under discussion was sequenced for a study of blood T cell repertoires in COVID-19. Study in general: COVID-19 samples collected from the United States, Italy and Spain covered acute and convalescent phases. PBMCs, B-cell-depleted T cells, or T cells provided the cDNA or gDNA that made up the material.

Trimming removed 4 bases at V and 10 bases at J, with 7 bases between. This CDR3 is 11 amino acids long. Per germline, CDR1 MDHEN and CDR2 SYDVKM. Per the authors' pipeline: Nucleated cell counts were estimated from reference gene primer amplification. TCRdb's copy holds only in-frame clones and misses some; the assay was immunoSEQ multiplex PCR. From that table come the V and J calls and clone size; the DNA was used to work out D and trimming. The sample includes about 120,000 clones, around four fifths of them seen just once. This TCR was sampled from a man aged 60-69 years with acute or convalescent COVID-19. V is TRBV28 and J is TRBJ1-4; D not certain. Material: peripheral blood. In DNA form, the CDR3 reads TGTGCCAGCAGTTCGCCAGGAAAACTGTTTTTT. This sequence encodes CASSSPGKLFF. Supplemented by reference TRBV28 and TRBJ1-4, the full variable domain reads DVKVTQSSRYLVKRTGEKVFLECVQDMDHENMFWYRQDPGLGLRLIYFSYDVKMKEKGDIPEGYSVSREKKERFSLILESASTNQTSMYLCASSSPGKLFFGSGTQLSVL.